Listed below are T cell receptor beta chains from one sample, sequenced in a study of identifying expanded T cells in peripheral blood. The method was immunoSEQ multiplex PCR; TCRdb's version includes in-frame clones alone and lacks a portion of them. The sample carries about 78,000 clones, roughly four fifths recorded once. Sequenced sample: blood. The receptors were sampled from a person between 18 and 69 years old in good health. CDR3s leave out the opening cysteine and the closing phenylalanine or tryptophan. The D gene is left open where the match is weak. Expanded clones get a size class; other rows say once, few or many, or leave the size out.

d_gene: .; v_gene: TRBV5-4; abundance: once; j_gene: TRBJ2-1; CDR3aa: ASSLEGRPYNEQF
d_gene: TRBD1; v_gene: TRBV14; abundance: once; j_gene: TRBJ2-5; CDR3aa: ASSQAGGVWIRETQY
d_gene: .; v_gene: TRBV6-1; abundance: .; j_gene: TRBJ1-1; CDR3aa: ASSENRPGNTEAF
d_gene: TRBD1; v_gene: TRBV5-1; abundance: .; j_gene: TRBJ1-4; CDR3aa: ASSFMTGGDEKLF
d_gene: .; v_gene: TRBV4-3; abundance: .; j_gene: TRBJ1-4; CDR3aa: ASSQDPGEKLF
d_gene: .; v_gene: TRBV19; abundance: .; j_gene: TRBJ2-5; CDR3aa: ASSTSREETQY
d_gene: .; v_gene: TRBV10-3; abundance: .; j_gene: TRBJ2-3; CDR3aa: AISESGTITDTQY
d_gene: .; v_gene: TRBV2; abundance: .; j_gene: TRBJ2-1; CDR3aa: ASNAPRPNNEQF
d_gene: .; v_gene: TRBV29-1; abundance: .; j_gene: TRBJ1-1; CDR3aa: SGVGETEAF
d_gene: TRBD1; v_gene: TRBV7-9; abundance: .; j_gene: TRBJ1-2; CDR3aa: ASTRSGTDVNYGYT
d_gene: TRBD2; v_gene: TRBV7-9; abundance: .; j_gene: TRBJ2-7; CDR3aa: ASSLARGASGSGTYEQY
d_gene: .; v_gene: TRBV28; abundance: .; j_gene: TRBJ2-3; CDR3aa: ASSFKQSTDTQY
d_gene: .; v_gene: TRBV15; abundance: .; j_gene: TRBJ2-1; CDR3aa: ATSRDMSERAYEQF
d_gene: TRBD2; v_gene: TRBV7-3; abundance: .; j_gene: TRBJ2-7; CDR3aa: ASSPWSGDEQY
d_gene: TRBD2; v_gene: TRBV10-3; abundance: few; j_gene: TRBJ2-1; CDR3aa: AISATTGLAADNEQF
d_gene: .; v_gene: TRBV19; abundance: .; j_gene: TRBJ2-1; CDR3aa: ASSIGQNLYNEQF
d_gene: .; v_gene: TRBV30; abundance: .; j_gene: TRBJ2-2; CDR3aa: AWSLSEDTGELF
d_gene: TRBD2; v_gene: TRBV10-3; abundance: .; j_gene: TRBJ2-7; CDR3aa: AISDGGTLYEQY
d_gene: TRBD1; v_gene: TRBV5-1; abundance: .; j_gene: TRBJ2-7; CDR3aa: ASSLWTGGDEQY
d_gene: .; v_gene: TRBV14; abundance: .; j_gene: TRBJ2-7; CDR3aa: ASSHGATVPYEQY
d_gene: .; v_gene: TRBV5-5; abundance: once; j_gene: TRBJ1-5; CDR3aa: ASSPGHGMSNQPQH
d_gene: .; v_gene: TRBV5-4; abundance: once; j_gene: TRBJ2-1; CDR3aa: ASSPPLSSEQF
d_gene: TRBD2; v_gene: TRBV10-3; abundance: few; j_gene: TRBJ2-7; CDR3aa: AARGGSYEQY
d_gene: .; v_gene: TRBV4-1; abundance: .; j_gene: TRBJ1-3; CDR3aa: ASSQGGAGAGNTIY
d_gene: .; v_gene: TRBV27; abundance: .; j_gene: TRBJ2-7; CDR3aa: ASRLMGAISYEQY
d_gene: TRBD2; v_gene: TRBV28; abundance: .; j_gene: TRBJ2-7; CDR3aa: ASSFEAAAGGYEQY
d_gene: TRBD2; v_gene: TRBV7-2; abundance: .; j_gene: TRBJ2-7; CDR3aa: ASSTSGRVDEQY
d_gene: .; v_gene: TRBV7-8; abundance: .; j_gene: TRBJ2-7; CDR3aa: ASSPSYSSYEQY
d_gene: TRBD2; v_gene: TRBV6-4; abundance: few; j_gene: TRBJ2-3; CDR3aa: ASSPSGVLAGGTDTQY
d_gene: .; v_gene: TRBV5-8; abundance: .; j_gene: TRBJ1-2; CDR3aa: ASSLGPDRHYGYT
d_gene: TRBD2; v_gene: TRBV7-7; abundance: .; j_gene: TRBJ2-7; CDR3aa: ASSLSPPGLAGLSEQY
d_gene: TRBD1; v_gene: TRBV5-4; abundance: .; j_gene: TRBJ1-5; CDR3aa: ASSLGTTGGSGPQH
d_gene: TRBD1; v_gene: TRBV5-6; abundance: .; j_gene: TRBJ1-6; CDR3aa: ASSVKTGGSPLH
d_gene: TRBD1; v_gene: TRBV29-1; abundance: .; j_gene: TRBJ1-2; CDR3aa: SVETGGGDGYT
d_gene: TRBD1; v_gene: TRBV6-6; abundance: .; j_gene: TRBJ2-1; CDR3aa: ASSTGQPYNEQF
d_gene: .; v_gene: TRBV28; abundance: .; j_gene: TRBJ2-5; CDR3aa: ASSLPLAGQETQY